This entry describes one T cell receptor beta chain. What it binds is not known. These data originate in a study of T cell clones after liver transplantation. Thawed unstimulated PBMCs were FACS-sorted by CD3, CD4 and CD8 into two populations. Broader study findings: In most of the 8 subjects, circulating graft-donor-reactive CD4 TCRbeta sequences fell significantly after transplant.

The assay was immunoSEQ multiplex PCR, and TCRdb's table has in-frame clones only and misses some. The table records 75,000 to 95,000 clones, over 80% of them present only once. The clonotype originates from a human patient who received a liver transplant. Among the T cells, some may be from the graft donor. The sequencing used CD4+ T cells from blood, collected at the 22-month timepoint.

The CDR3 spells CASSRGQGVDQPQHF. DNA for the CDR3: TGTGCCAGCAGCCGCGGACAGGGTGTAGATCAGCCCCAGCATTTT. The chain couples TRBV6-5 to TRBJ1-5; the match to TRBD1 covers 8 bases. The CDR3 runs to 15 residues. From germline, CDR1 is MNHEY and CDR2 SVGAGI. Germline trimming cut 6 bases from V and 5 bases from J; bases unmatched to any gene: 9.